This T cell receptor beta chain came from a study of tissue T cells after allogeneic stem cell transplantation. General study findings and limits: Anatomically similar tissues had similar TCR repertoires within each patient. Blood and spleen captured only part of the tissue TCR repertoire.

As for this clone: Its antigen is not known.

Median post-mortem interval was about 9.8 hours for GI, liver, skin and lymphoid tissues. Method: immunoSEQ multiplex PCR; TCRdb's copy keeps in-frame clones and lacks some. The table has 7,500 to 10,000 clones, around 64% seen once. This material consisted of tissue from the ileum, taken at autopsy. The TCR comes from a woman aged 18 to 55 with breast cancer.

CDR3 loop: CASSLMETQYF. Written as DNA, the CDR3 is TGTGCCAGTAGTCTAATGGAGACCCAGTACTTC. The V gene is TRBV19, the J gene TRBJ2-5, with D unclear. The V and J ends lost 5 bases and 5 bases respectively, with 6 bases between them. The CDR3 length is 11 residues. CDR1 is LNHDA and CDR2 is SQIVND in the germline V gene (reference sequence).